This TCR beta chain was sequenced in a study of T cell responses to AZD1222 COVID-19 vaccine. Study summary: Second doses at about 4 or about 12 weeks were pooled.

As to this clone: Its cognate antigen is unknown.

The data were produced by immunoSEQ multiplex PCR, yet TCRdb's version contains in-frame clones alone and is incomplete. The sample has about 87,000 clones; 88% are singletons. Study results and limitations: It was only 6 or 7 AZD1222 recipients who were seropositive at baseline. Increases in Spike-specific TCR breadth and depth were seen after two AZD1222 doses.

This TCR came from an adult in good health. The sequencing used peripheral blood, collected on day 0 of AZD1222 vaccination.

CDR3 in DNA: TGTGCCAGCAGAGGACTCCTAAGCTCTGGAAACACCATATATTTT. Translated: CASRGLLSSGNTIYF. This chain links TRBV6-5 with TRBJ1-3; D remains ambiguous. V gave up 6 bases and J gave up 0 bases, with 12 bases separating them. CDR1 is MNHEY, CDR2 SVGAGI, per germline. The CDR3 sequence is 15 residues long.